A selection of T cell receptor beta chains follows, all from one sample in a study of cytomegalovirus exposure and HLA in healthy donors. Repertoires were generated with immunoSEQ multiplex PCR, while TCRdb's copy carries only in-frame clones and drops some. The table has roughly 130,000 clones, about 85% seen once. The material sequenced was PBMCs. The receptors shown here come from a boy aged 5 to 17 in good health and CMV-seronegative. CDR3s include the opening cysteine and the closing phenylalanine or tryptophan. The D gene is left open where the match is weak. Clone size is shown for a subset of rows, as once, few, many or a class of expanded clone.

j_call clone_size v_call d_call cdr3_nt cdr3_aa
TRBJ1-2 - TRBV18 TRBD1 TGTGCCAGCTCACAAGATCGGACAGGGCACTATGGCTACCCCTTC CASSQDRTGHYGYPF
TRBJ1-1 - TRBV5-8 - TGTGCCAGCAGCTCGGGGAGTTGGCAGACTGAAGCTTTCTTT CASSSGSWQTEAFF
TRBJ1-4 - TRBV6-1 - TGTGCCAGCAGTGAAGGGGGGGGCAATGAAAAACTGTTTTTT CASSEGGGNEKLFF
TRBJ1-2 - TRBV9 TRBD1 TGTGCCAGCAGGGTAGTAGGGGGCGACGGCTATGGCTACACCTTC CASRVVGGDGYGYTF
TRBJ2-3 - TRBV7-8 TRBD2 TGTGCCAGCAGCTCCAAAGCGGGGTACACAGATACGCAGTATTTT CASSSKAGYTDTQYF
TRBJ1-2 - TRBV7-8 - TGTGCCAGCAGCTTAGCCGCAGGCGACTATGGCTACACCTTC CASSLAAGDYGYTF
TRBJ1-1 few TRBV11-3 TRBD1 TGTGCCAGCAGCTCGGGACAGATGAACACTGAAGCTTTCTTT CASSSGQMNTEAFF
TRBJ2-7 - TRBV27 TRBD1 TGTGCCAGCAGTCCCCGGGACAGGGAGGGCTACGAGCAGTACTTC CASSPRDREGYEQYF
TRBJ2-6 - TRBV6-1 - TGTGCCAGCAGTGAAGCAAGAGTCACTGGGGCCAACGTCCTGACTTTC CASSEARVTGANVLTF
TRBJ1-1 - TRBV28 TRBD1 TGTGCCATACTCTCCCCCGGGACAGGGGTGACTGAAGCTTTCTTT CAILSPGTGVTEAFF
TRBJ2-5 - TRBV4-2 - TGTGCCAGCAGCCAAGGTACTAGCAACGGTGTAGAGACCCAGTACTTC CASSQGTSNGVETQYF
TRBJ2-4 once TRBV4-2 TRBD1 TGTGCCAGCAGCTCGACCGGGACAGGAGGTGGGCACATTCAGTACTTC CASSSTGTGGGHIQYF
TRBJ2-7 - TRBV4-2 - TGTGCCAGCAGCCAAGAGCGGGGGCCTGTTGGCGAGCAGTACTTC CASSQERGPVGEQYF
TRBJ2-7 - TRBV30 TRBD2 TGTGCCTGGAGTGCGGTAGCGGGAGCGATGGAGCAGTACTTC CAWSAVAGAMEQYF
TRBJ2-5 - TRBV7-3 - TGTGCCAGCAGCTTAACCGGGAGTCGAGAGACCCAGTACTTC CASSLTGSRETQYF
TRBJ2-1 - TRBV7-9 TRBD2 TGTGCCAGCAGCCACGGAAGCGGGGATTACAATGAGCAGTTCTTC CASSHGSGDYNEQFF
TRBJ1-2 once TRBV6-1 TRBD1 TGTGCCAGCAGTGAATGGACAGGGTCTGGCTACACCTTC CASSEWTGSGYTF
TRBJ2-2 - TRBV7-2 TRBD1 TGTGCCAGCAGCTGGACAGGGAGGTACACCGGGGAGCTGTTTTTT CASSWTGRYTGELFF
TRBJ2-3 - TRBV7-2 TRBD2 TGTGCCAGCAGCGACGCTAGCGGTGCTACGCAGTATTTT CASSDASGATQYF
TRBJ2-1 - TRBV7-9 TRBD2 TGTGCCAGCAGCTCTACGAACCCGGGACTAAAATACAATGAGCAGTTCTTC CASSSTNPGLKYNEQFF
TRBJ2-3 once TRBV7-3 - TGTGCCAGCAGCTCCGGGAGCAAGGGTCGAGATACGCAGTATTTT CASSSGSKGRDTQYF
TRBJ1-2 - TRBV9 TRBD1 TGTGCCAGCAGCGTAGCTGTGACAGGGTCGGATGGCTACACCTTC CASSVAVTGSDGYTF
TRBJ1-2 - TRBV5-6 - TGTGCCAGCAGATTGGGGGGCCCCAACTCTAACTATGGCTACACCTTC CASRLGGPNSNYGYTF
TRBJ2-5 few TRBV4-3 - TGCGCCAGCAGCCAAGATTTGGCAGGCCCCCCGTACTTC CASSQDLAGPPYF
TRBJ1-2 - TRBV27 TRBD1 TGTGCCAGCACCCTTCTTTCCGGGCAGGGGGCTTCGGATGGCTACACCTTC CASTLLSGQGASDGYTF
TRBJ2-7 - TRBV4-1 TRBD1 TGCGCCAGCAGGGAGGCAGGGGGATCCTACGAGCAGTACTTC CASREAGGSYEQYF
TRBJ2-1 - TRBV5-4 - TGTGCCAGCAGCCTGGGAGCGGGCAACTCCTACAATGAGCAGTTCTTC CASSLGAGNSYNEQFF
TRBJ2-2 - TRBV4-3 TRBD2 TGCGCCAGCAGCCAAGATTTCTCCACCGCGGGAGGTGCCGGGGAGCTGTTTTTT CASSQDFSTAGGAGELFF
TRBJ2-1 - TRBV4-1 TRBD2 TGCGCCAGCAGCCAAGGCCCGACTAGCGGGGGGGCCTTTTCCTACAATGAGCAGTTCTTC CASSQGPTSGGAFSYNEQFF
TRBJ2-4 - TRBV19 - TGTGCCAGTAGTCCCCAGACAGGGGAGGGATGGATTCAGTACTTC CASSPQTGEGWIQYF
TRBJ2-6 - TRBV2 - TGTGCCAGCATTAGGGGAACACTCAACTCTGGGGCCAACGTCCTGACTTTC CASIRGTLNSGANVLTF
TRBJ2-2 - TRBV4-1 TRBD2 TGCGCCAGCAGTGGTTTAGCGGGAGTCTCCGGGGAGCTGTTTTTT CASSGLAGVSGELFF
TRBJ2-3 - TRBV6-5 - TGTGCCAGCAGTTACCTCGGGGAAAGCACAGATACGCAGTATTTT CASSYLGESTDTQYF
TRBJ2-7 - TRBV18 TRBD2 TGTGCCAGCTCACTTGGGACTAATTCCTACGAGCAGTACTTC CASSLGTNSYEQYF
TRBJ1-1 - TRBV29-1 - TGCAGCGTGGAGAGGGGGATGGGTGGTGAAGCTTTCTTT CSVERGMGGEAFF
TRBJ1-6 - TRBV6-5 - TGTGCCAGCAGTTACTCGGGCTCACCCCTCCACTTT CASSYSGSPLHF
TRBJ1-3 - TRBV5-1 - TGCGCCAGCAGCGCCGGGACAAGCTCTGGAAACACCATATATTTT CASSAGTSSGNTIYF
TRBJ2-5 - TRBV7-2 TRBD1 TGTGCCAGCAGCAAATGGGACAGGGGAACAGAGACCCAGTACTTC CASSKWDRGTETQYF
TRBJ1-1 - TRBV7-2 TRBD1 TGTGCCAGCAGCGCCCCCGGGACAGGGGAGCGCACTGAAGCTTTCTTT CASSAPGTGERTEAFF
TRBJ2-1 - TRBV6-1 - TGTGCCAGCACCTACTCCTCCTCCTACAATGAGCAGTTCTTC CASTYSSSYNEQFF
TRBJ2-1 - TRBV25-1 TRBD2 TGTGCCAGCAGTGTCGGGGGGGGGAATGAGCAGTTCTTC CASSVGGGNEQFF
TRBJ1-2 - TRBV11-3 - TGTGCCAGCAGCTTATCGCCCAGGGTACCATATACTGGCTACACCTTC CASSLSPRVPYTGYTF